Shown below are 9 T cell receptor beta chains from a single sample sequenced in a study of blood T cells in healthy people across ages. Primed by a sample-barcoded 5' primer and a J-beta primer mix, a second PCR proceeded for about 6 to 12 cycles. TCRdb analysed the 5' RACE reads with MiXCR anew, one entry per CDR3 protein. The sample records about 780,000 distinct CDR3 sequences, about 42% being singletons. Sequenced: blood. The receptors were sampled from a man at least 80 years old in good health.

This chain uses TRBV28 with TRBJ2-4; no firm D call. V lost 4 bases, J lost 10 bases, and 14 bases lay in between. The CDR3 has 13 residues. Looked up from germline, CDR1 is MDHEN and CDR2 is SYDVKM. The CDR3 sequence: CASSSSPVYIQYF. The CDR3 nucleotides are TGTGCCAGCAGTTCCTCCCCCGTGTATATTCAGTACTTC. Variable domain in full (rest from reference TRBV28 and TRBJ2-4): DVKVTQSSRYLVKRTGEKVFLECVQDMDHENMFWYRQDPGLGLRLIYFSYDVKMKEKGDIPEGYSVSREKKERFSLILESASTNQTSMYLCASSSSPVYIQYFGAGTRLSVL.

In its sample, this clonotype was seen a few times. This chain links TRBV7-9 with TRBJ2-7, with a possible D match to TRBD1 (6 bases). Per germline, CDR1 SEHNR and CDR2 FQNEAQ (reference sequence). The CDR3 totals 14 residues. The V and J ends lost 5 bases and 0 bases respectively, with 11 bases between them. The CDR3 nucleotides read TGTGCCAGCAGCCCCCCAGGGGACTCCTACGAGCAGTACTTC. It specifies CASSPPGDSYEQYF. Drawing the rest from reference TRBV7-9 and TRBJ2-7, the complete variable domain is DTGVSQNPRHKITKRGQNVTFRCDPISEHNRLYWYRQTLGQGPEFLTYFQNEAQLEKSRLLSDRFSAERPKGSFSTLEIQRTEQGDSAMYLCASSPPGDSYEQYFGPGTRLTVT.

The V and J genes are TRBV4-3 and TRBJ2-3; 11 bases match TRBD2. Germline V gene sequence: CDR1 LGHNA, CDR2 YSLEER. The CDR3 loop spans 20 amino acids. V lost 0 bases, J lost 0 bases, and 11 bases stayed unmatched. CDR3 coding DNA: TGCGCCAGCAGCCAAGATGATTCTGAGACTAGCGGGGCTAGCACAGATACGCAGTATTTT. The encoded protein is CASSQDDSETSGASTDTQYF.

The chain combines TRBV20-1 with TRBJ2-6; 8 bases fit TRBD1. With 7 bases clipped from V and 3 bases from J, the junction kept 8 bases outside the gene matches. The CDR3 runs 15 residues. Germline V gene lookup returns CDR1 DFQATT and CDR2 SNEGSKA (reference sequence). CDR3 loop: CSVWQGAGGANVLTF. The CDR3 bases are TGCAGTGTATGGCAGGGGGCGGGTGGGGCCAACGTCCTGACTTTC.

Of note for this clonotype: This may come from a read error, since a much larger clone is one base off. This chain joins TRBV20-1 and TRBJ2-1; TRBD2 might be the D (6 bases). The DNA matches TRBJ2-7 better at its end, which makes the J call doubtful. Germline V gene data show CDR1 as DFQATT and CDR2 as SNEGSKA (reference sequence). The CDR3 covers 13 residues. CDR3 bases: TGCAGTGGGGGGACTGCCACCTACAATGAGCAGTACTTC. This codes for CSGGTATYNEQYF.

The chain combines TRBV7-2 with TRBJ2-1; 7 bases match TRBD2. CDR3 length: 16 amino acids. Germline-derived CDR1 and CDR2 are SGHTA and FQGNSA. The V segment lost 1 base and the J segment 9 bases; nucleotides outside the gene matches: 12. In DNA form, the CDR3 reads TGTGCCAGCAGCTTAGAATTCGGGAGCTCGGGAGGTGAGCAGTTCTTC. Translating gives CASSLEFGSSGGEQFF.

This clonotype was detected ten times or more. This sequence joins TRBV20-1 and TRBJ2-5; 9 positions agree with TRBD2. Per the germline V gene, CDR1 is DFQATT and CDR2 is SNEGSKA (reference sequence). The CDR3 loop spans 15 amino acids. V gave up 5 bases and J gave up 2 bases; unmatched junction bases: 9. The CDR3 sequence: CSAPLGLAGQETQYF. CDR3 coding DNA: TGCAGTGCTCCCCTGGGGCTAGCGGGACAAGAGACCCAGTACTTC.

This clonotype was observed a handful of times. This chain uses TRBV29-1 with TRBJ2-5; TRBD1 might be the D (5 bases). This CDR3 spans 12 amino acids. The V gene's germline CDR1 is SQVTM and CDR2 ANQGSEA. The V gene lost 8 bases and the J gene lost 2 bases, with 12 bases spanning the gap. CDR3 nucleotides: TGCAGCCCCAGGGTTCATCAAGAGACCCAGTACTTC. It codes for CSPRVHQETQYF.

This clonotype is a singleton in its sample. V usage is TRBV27 and J usage is TRBJ1-4; 7 bases agree with TRBD1. The germline V gene has CDR1 MNHEY and CDR2 SMNVEV (reference sequence). The CDR3 is made up of 15 amino acids. Trimming took 8 bases from V and 0 from J; bases not matched to a gene: 6. CDR3 amino acids: CASGQEYPTNEKLFF. CDR3 nucleotide sequence: TGTGCCAGCGGACAGGAGTATCCAACTAATGAAAAACTGTTTTTT.